The entry that follows covers one T cell receptor beta chain sequence. Assay used: immunoSEQ multiplex PCR; TCRdb lists only in-frame clones, some missing. The repertoire holds about 660,000 clones, with approximately 90% as singletons. These data are taken from a study of shared T cell receptors in the human thymus. Looked up from germline, CDR1 is SGHDN and CDR2 is FVKESK. The CDR3 spans 14 residues. The germline V and J ends were trimmed by 1 base and 1 base, with 7 bases remaining between them. The sample was also linked to a second study, of human thymus T cells.

Specimen: thymocytes. The TCR was taken from a boy in the first two years of life with a congenital heart defect. The rearrangement joins TRBV14 to TRBJ2-5; perhaps TRBD1 as D (5 bases). The CDR3 spells CASSQGQFQETQYF. CDR3 DNA sequence: TGTGCCAGCAGCCAAGGACAGTTCCAAGAGACCCAGTACTTC.